The entry below describes one T cell receptor (beta chain). Its antigen is undetermined. Germline-derived CDR1 and CDR2 are MNHNS and SASEGT. The CDR3 sequence is 11 residues long. J was trimmed by 7 bases and V by 5 bases; bases with no gene match: 2. Clones were sequenced by immunoSEQ multiplex PCR, and TCRdb holds only the in-frame ones, with some missing. The data contain around 1.5 million clones, 95% to 99% of them singletons. This entry is derived from a study of shared clonotypes between healthy human individuals. Study results and caveats: Donor scarcity curtailed the genetic and exposure-history diversity represented herein.

The rearrangement links TRBV6-1 to TRBJ2-7, with TRBD1 identical over 7 bases. The clonotype comes from a young man in good health. Material: naive CD4+ T cells sorted from blood. This sample's subset: CD45RA+ positively selected. CDR3 sequence reads: CASSRQGEQYF. The CDR3 coding sequence is TGTGCCAGCAGTCGACAGGGTGAGCAGTACTTC.